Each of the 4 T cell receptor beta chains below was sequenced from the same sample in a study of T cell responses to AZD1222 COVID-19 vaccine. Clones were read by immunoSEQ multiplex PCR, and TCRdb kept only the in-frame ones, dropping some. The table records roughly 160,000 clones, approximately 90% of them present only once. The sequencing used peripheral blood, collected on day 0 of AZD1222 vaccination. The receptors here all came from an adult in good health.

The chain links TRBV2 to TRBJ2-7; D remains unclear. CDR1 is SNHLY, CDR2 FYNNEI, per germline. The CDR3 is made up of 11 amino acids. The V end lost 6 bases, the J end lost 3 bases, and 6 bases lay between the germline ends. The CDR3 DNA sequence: TGTGCCAGCAGCGATTACTACGAGCAGTACTTC. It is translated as CASSDYYEQYF.

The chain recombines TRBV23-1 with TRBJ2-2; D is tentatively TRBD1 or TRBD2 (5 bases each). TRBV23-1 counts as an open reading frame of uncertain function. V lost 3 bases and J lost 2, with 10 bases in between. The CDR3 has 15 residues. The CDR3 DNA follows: TGCGCCAGCAGTCATGGGACCCCAAACACCGGGGAGCTGTTTTTT. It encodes CASSHGTPNTGELFF.

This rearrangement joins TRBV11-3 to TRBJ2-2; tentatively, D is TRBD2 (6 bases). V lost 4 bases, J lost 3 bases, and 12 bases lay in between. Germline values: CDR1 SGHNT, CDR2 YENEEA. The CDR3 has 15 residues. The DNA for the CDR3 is TGTGCCAGCAGCTCCCGCGGGGCGGACACCGGGGAGCTGTTTTTT. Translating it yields CASSSRGADTGELFF.

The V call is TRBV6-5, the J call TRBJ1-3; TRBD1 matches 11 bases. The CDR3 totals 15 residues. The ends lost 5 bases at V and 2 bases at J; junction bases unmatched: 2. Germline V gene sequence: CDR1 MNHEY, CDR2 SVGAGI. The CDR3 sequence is CASSRGQGAGNTIYF. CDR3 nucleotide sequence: TGTGCCAGCAGTCGGGGACAGGGGGCTGGAAACACCATATATTTT.